Listed below are T cell receptor beta chains from one sample, sequenced in a study of blood T cells in healthy people across ages. TCRdb re-derived calls from the 5' RACE reads in MiXCR, one entry per CDR3 protein. Among 1.2 million to 1.5 million distinct CDR3 sequences listed, about 40% were seen once. Input material: blood. These receptors all come from a woman between 18 and 29 years old in good health. The CDR3 runs from the conserved cysteine through the conserved F or W. Fields, in order: V gene, D gene, clone size, J gene, CDR3 DNA, CDR3 protein. The D gene is left open where the match is weak. The listing skips clone size in some rows; elsewhere it reads once, few, many or a size class.

v_call: TRBV6-2/TRBV6-3; d_call: -; clone_size: few; j_call: TRBJ2-2; cdr3_nt: TGTGCCAGCAGTTACCCGGACACCGGGGAGCTGTTTTTT; cdr3_aa: CASSYPDTGELFF
v_call: TRBV27; d_call: -; clone_size: few; j_call: TRBJ1-1; cdr3_nt: TGTGCCAGCAGGGTTAACGACAGGAACACTGAAGCTTTCTTT; cdr3_aa: CASRVNDRNTEAFF
v_call: TRBV29-1; d_call: TRBD2; clone_size: -; j_call: TRBJ2-3; cdr3_nt: TGCAGCGTTGACCTAGCGGGGGTACCAGATACGCAGTATTTT; cdr3_aa: CSVDLAGVPDTQYF
v_call: TRBV27; d_call: -; clone_size: -; j_call: TRBJ2-5; cdr3_nt: TGTGCCAGCAGCACTCTAAGTACGTGGATCCAAGAGACCCAGTACTTC; cdr3_aa: CASSTLSTWIQETQYF
v_call: TRBV4-2; d_call: -; clone_size: -; j_call: TRBJ2-3; cdr3_nt: TGTGCCAGCAGCCCAAAGGAGGTGTTTGGGCGGGATACGCAGTATTTT; cdr3_aa: CASSPKEVFGRDTQYF
v_call: TRBV10-3; d_call: TRBD1; clone_size: -; j_call: TRBJ2-7; cdr3_nt: TGTGCCATCAGTAGACAGGGGGCGAGGGACGAGCAGTACTTC; cdr3_aa: CAISRQGARDEQYF
v_call: TRBV7-3; d_call: -; clone_size: -; j_call: TRBJ2-1; cdr3_nt: TGTGCCAGCAGCGTAAGAGGGGCTTACAATGAGCAGTTCTTC; cdr3_aa: CASSVRGAYNEQFF
v_call: TRBV12-3/TRBV12-4; d_call: -; clone_size: -; j_call: TRBJ2-5; cdr3_nt: TGTGCCAGCAGTTTTTCCAGTTTGGAGACCCAGTACTTC; cdr3_aa: CASSFSSLETQYF
v_call: TRBV6-5; d_call: TRBD2; clone_size: -; j_call: TRBJ2-3; cdr3_nt: TGTGCCAGCAGTTACTCTGTGACTAGCGGGGCTAGCACAGATACGCAGTATTTT; cdr3_aa: CASSYSVTSGASTDTQYF
v_call: TRBV30; d_call: TRBD1; clone_size: once; j_call: TRBJ1-2; cdr3_nt: TGTGCCTGGAAACGGACAGGGGGCGGTTATGGCTACACCTTC; cdr3_aa: CAWKRTGGGYGYTF
v_call: TRBV5-5; d_call: -; clone_size: few; j_call: TRBJ2-7; cdr3_nt: TGTGCCAGCAGCTTGGTCCTACAGGGCCAGACCTACGAGCAGTACTTC; cdr3_aa: CASSLVLQGQTYEQYF
v_call: TRBV12-3/TRBV12-4; d_call: TRBD2; clone_size: few; j_call: TRBJ2-3; cdr3_nt: TGTGCCAGCAGTCCTGGACTAGCGGGCACCACAGATACGCAGTATTTT; cdr3_aa: CASSPGLAGTTDTQYF
v_call: TRBV5-5; d_call: -; clone_size: -; j_call: TRBJ2-4; cdr3_nt: TGTGCCAGCAGCTTTTCTCAGGAGCTAGCCAAAAACATTCAGTACTTC; cdr3_aa: CASSFSQELAKNIQYF
v_call: TRBV12-3/TRBV12-4; d_call: -; clone_size: -; j_call: TRBJ1-5; cdr3_nt: TGTGCCAGCAGCTTAGGGTCCAGCAGTCAGCCCCAGCATTTT; cdr3_aa: CASSLGSSSQPQHF
v_call: TRBV4-2; d_call: -; clone_size: few; j_call: TRBJ1-1; cdr3_nt: TGTGCCAGCAGCGACGATATCTTTACAGGGAGAACATCCTCGGGCACTGAAGCTTTCTTT; cdr3_aa: CASSDDIFTGRTSSGTEAFF
v_call: TRBV6-2/TRBV6-3; d_call: TRBD2; clone_size: -; j_call: TRBJ2-3; cdr3_nt: TGTGCCAGCAGCGACCCCGGACTAGCGGTGGATACGCAGTATTTT; cdr3_aa: CASSDPGLAVDTQYF
v_call: TRBV20-1; d_call: TRBD2; clone_size: few; j_call: TRBJ2-5; cdr3_nt: TGCAGTGCTAGAGATCAAGAAGCGGGGGGCGAGACCCAGTACTTC; cdr3_aa: CSARDQEAGGETQYF
v_call: TRBV25-1; d_call: TRBD1; clone_size: once; j_call: TRBJ1-6; cdr3_nt: TGTGCCAGCAGTGTACAGGGGCTATTCGACTCCCCCCACTTT; cdr3_aa: CASSVQGLFDSPHF
v_call: TRBV6-6; d_call: -; clone_size: -; j_call: TRBJ1-6; cdr3_nt: TGTGCCAGCAGTCCCGGGGCCCCTAATTCACCCCTCCACTTT; cdr3_aa: CASSPGAPNSPLHF
v_call: TRBV12-5; d_call: TRBD1; clone_size: -; j_call: TRBJ1-1; cdr3_nt: TGTGCTAGTGGTTTCAGAATAGGACAGGGGGCCGGAATGAACACTGAAGCTTTCTTT; cdr3_aa: CASGFRIGQGAGMNTEAFF
v_call: TRBV12-3/TRBV12-4; d_call: -; clone_size: few; j_call: TRBJ1-1; cdr3_nt: TGTGCCAGCACCATCAGGGGCGGTGGTACTGAAGCTTTCTTT; cdr3_aa: CASTIRGGGTEAFF
v_call: TRBV7-2; d_call: TRBD2; clone_size: -; j_call: TRBJ2-3; cdr3_nt: TGTGCCAGCAGCTTAGCGCCGAGACTAGCGGGAGTTTTTGCAGATACGCAGTATTTT; cdr3_aa: CASSLAPRLAGVFADTQYF